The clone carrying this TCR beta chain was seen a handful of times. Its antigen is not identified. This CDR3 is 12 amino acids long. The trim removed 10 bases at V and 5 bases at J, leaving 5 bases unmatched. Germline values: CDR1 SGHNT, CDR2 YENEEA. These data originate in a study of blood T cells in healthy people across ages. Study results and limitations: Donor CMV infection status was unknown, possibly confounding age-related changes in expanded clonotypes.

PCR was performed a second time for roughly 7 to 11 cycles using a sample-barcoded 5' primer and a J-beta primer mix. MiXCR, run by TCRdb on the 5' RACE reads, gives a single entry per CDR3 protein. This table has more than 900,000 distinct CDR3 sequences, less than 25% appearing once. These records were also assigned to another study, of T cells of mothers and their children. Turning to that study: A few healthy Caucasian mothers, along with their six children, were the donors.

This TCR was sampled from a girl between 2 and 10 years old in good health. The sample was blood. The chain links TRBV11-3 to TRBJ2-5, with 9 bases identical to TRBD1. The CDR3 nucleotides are TGTGCCACACAGGGGGCGGAGGAGACCCAGTACTTC. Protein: CATQGAEETQYF.